These 28 T cell receptor beta chains originate from one sample sequenced in a study of memory CD4+ T cells and cytomegalovirus serostatus. TCRdb's copy holds only in-frame clones and misses some; the assay was immunoSEQ multiplex PCR. The sample has 80,000 or so clones, 78% seen once; the top ten hold around 2.6%. The sort gate was single viable CD3+CD4+CD8-CD45RO+ cells for memory CD4+ T cells. Sequenced sample: memory CD4+ T cells from blood. These TCRs come from an adult in good health and CMV-seropositive.

V and J are TRBV10-3 and TRBJ1-5; D is ambiguous. CDR1 is ENHRY and CDR2 is SYGVKD in the germline V gene. Trimming stripped 2 bases from V and 8 bases from J, with 7 bases between. The CDR3 spans 12 residues. Here the CDR3 reads CAISEEGKPQHF. The CDR3, as DNA: TGTGCCATCAGTGAGGAGGGTAAGCCCCAGCATTTT.

This clone was picked up one time. The V gene is TRBV4-1, the J gene TRBJ2-5; TRBD2 might be the D (7 bases). CDR1 is MGHRA and CDR2 is YSYEKL in the germline V gene. Trimming stripped 0 bases from V and 1 base from J, with 15 bases between. There are 17 residues in the CDR3. The CDR3 DNA follows: TGCGCCAGCAGCCAAGATCCCGCGGGGGCCGTCCAAGAGACCCAGTACTTC. Its translation is CASSQDPAGAVQETQYF.

In DNA, the CDR3 is TGTGCCAGCGGCGACAGGGGAAGACAGCCCCAGCATTTT. Encoded protein: CASGDRGRQPQHF. The V and J genes are TRBV7-2 and TRBJ1-5; 8 nucleotides match TRBD1. The CDR3 is 13 residues long. V gave up 8 bases and J gave up 7 bases; unmatched junction bases: 7. Germline lookup yields CDR1 SGHTA and CDR2 FQGNSA.

This clone has only a few counts. The rearrangement joins TRBV11-2 to TRBJ2-2, with 8 bases fitting TRBD2. The CDR3 is 16 amino acids. The V and J ends lost 3 bases and 4 bases, in that order; junction bases with no gene match: 7. Germline lookup yields CDR1 SGHAT and CDR2 FQNNGV. The CDR3 reads CASSFLAGPSTGELFF. CDR3 DNA sequence: TGTGCCAGCAGCTTCTTAGCGGGGCCCAGCACCGGGGAGCTGTTTTTT. Combining the CDR3 with reference TRBV11-2 and TRBJ2-2 gives the whole variable domain EAGVAQSPRYKIIEKRQSVAFWCNPISGHATLYWYQQILGQGPKLLIQFQNNGVVDDSQLPKDRFSAERLKGVDSTLKIQPAKLEDSAVYLCASSFLAGPSTGELFFGEGSRLTVL.

The gene calls are TRBV29-1 and TRBJ2-1; 9 nucleotides agree with TRBD2. Germline V CDR1 and CDR2: SQVTM, ANQGSEA. Trimming cost V 0 bases and J 8 bases; bases outside gene matches: 5. This CDR3 has 14 amino acids. This chain's CDR3 is CSVEDRAGGDEQFF. The CDR3 nucleotides are TGCAGCGTTGAAGATCGTGCGGGAGGGGATGAGCAGTTCTTC.

This sequence joins TRBV9 and TRBJ2-3; 11 bases map to TRBD2. Germline CDR1 SGDLS, CDR2 YYNGEE. The CDR3 extends over 17 amino acids. With 0 bases clipped from V and 5 bases from J, the junction kept 8 bases outside the gene matches. The CDR3 protein is CASSVEVSGGARDTQYF. For the CDR3, the DNA is TGTGCCAGCAGCGTAGAAGTTAGCGGGGGGGCCAGAGATACGCAGTATTTT.

The chain has TRBV7-6 and TRBJ1-3; 8 bases line up with TRBD1. The CDR3 extends over 14 amino acids. With V trimmed by 3 bases and J by 8 bases, 6 bases remained unmatched. Germline CDR1 is SGHVS and CDR2 is FNYEAQ. CDR3 DNA: TGTGCCAGCAGCTTGCAGGGGGCGTGGGACACCATATATTTT. It yields the protein CASSLQGAWDTIYF. Based on the CDR3 plus reference TRBV7-6 and TRBJ1-3, the full variable domain is GAGVSQSPRYKVTKRGQDVALRCDPISGHVSLYWYRQALGQGPEFLTYFNYEAQQDKSGLPNDRFSAERPEGSISTLTIQRTEQRDSAMYRCASSLQGAWDTIYFGEGSWLTVV.

This clone was counted between two and nine times. The V gene is TRBV27, the J gene TRBJ2-3; no clear D. This CDR3 region has 13 residues. Germline CDR1 and CDR2: MNHEY and SMNVEV (reference sequence). With 2 bases removed from V and 1 base from J, the gap between germline ends came to 4 bases. The CDR3 region has the DNA TGTGCCAGCAGTTTAATGCGCACAGATACGCAGTATTTT. Protein sequence: CASSLMRTDTQYF.

The V and J genes are TRBV2 and TRBJ2-1; D gene unclear. Germline lookup yields CDR1 SNHLY and CDR2 FYNNEI. This CDR3 comprises 13 residues. Between the trimmed V and J ends, which lost 7 bases and 2 bases, there was a span of 9 bases. This chain's CDR3 is CASTQGPYNEQFF. CDR3 sequence (DNA): TGTGCCAGCACACAAGGGCCCTACAATGAGCAGTTCTTC.

V and J are TRBV7-2 and TRBJ1-1; 8 nucleotides align to TRBD1. V trimming: 5 bases; J trimming: 5 bases; junction bases outside the gene matches: 4. The CDR3 is 13 amino acids. Germline loops: CDR1 SGHTA, CDR2 FQGNSA. CDR3 coding DNA: TGTGCCAGCAGCCGGACAGGGCGGACTGAAGCTTTCTTT. Translated, it gives CASSRTGRTEAFF.

The sample holds a few counts of this clone. The chain recombines TRBV18 with TRBJ2-5, with D hard to call. This CDR3 is 13 amino acids long. Germline V gene data show CDR1 as KGHSH and CDR2 as LQKENI. Trimming took off 5 bases at V and 0 bases at J, with 7 bases between the two ends. DNA of the CDR3: TGTGCCAGCTCATCCCGGTACCAAGAGACCCAGTACTTC. Protein: CASSSRYQETQYF.

The chain carries TRBV7-9 and TRBJ2-2; possibly TRBD2 for D (6 bases). V was shortened by 3 bases and J by 6 bases, with 11 bases between the two germline ends. Germline V CDR1 and CDR2: SEHNR, FQNEAQ (reference sequence). The CDR3 consists of 14 residues. CDR3 coding DNA: TGTGCCAGCAGCTTCCTAGCGCGGGCCGGGGAGCTGTTTTTT. It translates to CASSFLARAGELFF.

This chain uses TRBV10-2 with TRBJ2-3; 9 bases map to TRBD1. The CDR3 runs to 13 residues. V lost 0 bases, J lost 12 bases, and 4 bases stayed unmatched. CDR1 and CDR2 (germline): WSHSY, SAAADI. The chain's CDR3 is CASSESGTGLQYF. The CDR3 bases are TGCGCCAGCAGTGAGTCTGGGACAGGGTTACAGTATTTT.

The chain links TRBV4-1 to TRBJ2-5; 8 positions match TRBD1. The CDR3 sequence is 18 residues long. With 4 bases clipped from V and 2 bases from J, the junction kept 15 bases outside the gene matches. Germline CDR1 is MGHRA and CDR2 is YSYEKL. The CDR3 nucleotides are TGCGCCAGCAGCCCGTCAGGGGGCCCTATTAAACCACAAGAGACCCAGTACTTC. It specifies CASSPSGGPIKPQETQYF.

The chain combines TRBV6-6 with TRBJ1-2; 9 bases are shared with TRBD1. The germline CDR1 and CDR2 sequences are MNHNY and SVGAGI (reference sequence). The CDR3 runs to 15 residues. The ends lost 6 bases at V and 3 bases at J; junction bases unmatched: 8. CDR3 sequence reads: CASRDETGGDYGYTF. CDR3 coding DNA: TGTGCCAGCAGGGACGAAACAGGGGGCGACTATGGCTACACCTTC.

J is TRBJ2-3 and V is TRBV2; no definite D call. Trimming took off 8 bases at V and 6 bases at J, with 9 bases between the two ends. This CDR3 comprises 11 residues. CDR1 is SNHLY and CDR2 is FYNNEI in the germline V gene. CDR3 protein: CASGLRDTQYF. The CDR3 DNA reads as TGTGCCAGCGGGTTGAGGGATACGCAGTATTTT.

The J gene is TRBJ2-1, the V gene TRBV11-3, with 8 bases fitting TRBD2. This CDR3 has 15 amino acids. V trimming: 0 bases; J trimming: 8 bases; junction bases outside the gene matches: 6. Per germline, CDR1 SGHNT and CDR2 YENEEA. This chain's CDR3 is CASSLEAGVGHEQFF. The CDR3 nucleotides are TGTGCCAGCAGCTTAGAAGCGGGAGTGGGGCATGAGCAGTTCTTC.

CDR3 residues: CASSLRDSAQFF. The CDR3 DNA reads TGTGCCAGCAGCTTAAGAGACAGTGCGCAGTTCTTC. J is TRBJ2-1 and V is TRBV11-3, with TRBD1 as a possible D gene (5 bases). CDR3 length: 12 amino acids. Trimming removed 2 bases at V and 12 bases at J, with 11 bases between. CDR1 SGHNT and CDR2 YENEEA come from the germline V gene. Looking up the rest from reference TRBV11-3 and TRBJ2-1 gives the full variable domain: EAGVVQSPRYKIIEKKQPVAFWCNPISGHNTLYWYLQNLGQGPELLIRYENEEAVDDSQLPKDRFSAERLKGVDSTLKIQPAELGDSAVYLCASSLRDSAQFFGPGTRLTVL.

This clone was recorded only once. This rearrangement joins TRBV7-9 to TRBJ1-2; the D gene is possibly TRBD1 (6 bases). The CDR3 is 18 amino acids. With 5 bases removed from V and 2 bases from J, the gap between germline ends came to 24 bases. The germline CDR1 and CDR2 sequences are SEHNR and FQNEAQ (reference sequence). Here the CDR3 DNA reads TGTGCCAGCAGCCAAGGGCGAGGTTCAGGGGAGGTCAACTATGGCTACACCTTC. Translated, it gives CASSQGRGSGEVNYGYTF.

The chain is built from TRBV5-4 and TRBJ2-1; 7 nucleotides line up with TRBD2. CDR1 and CDR2 (germline): SGHNT, YYREEE (reference sequence). CDR3 length: 15 amino acids. The V and J ends lost 2 bases and 2 bases, in that order; junction bases with no gene match: 4. CDR3 amino acids: CASSLRTSPYNEQFF. The CDR3 bases are TGTGCCAGCAGCTTACGGACTAGTCCCTACAATGAGCAGTTCTTC.

This rearrangement joins TRBV6-5 to TRBJ2-6; D may be TRBD2 (5 bases). Between the trimmed V and J ends, which lost 4 bases and 2 bases, there was a span of 9 bases. CDR1 is MNHEY, CDR2 SVGAGI, per germline. The CDR3 spans 15 residues. CDR3 in amino acids: CASSSTTAGANVLTF. CDR3 nucleotides: TGTGCCAGCAGTTCGACTACGGCTGGGGCCAACGTCCTGACTTTC.

V gene TRBV29-1 combines with J gene TRBJ2-1; 7 bases are shared with TRBD2. V trimming: 6 bases; J trimming: 0 bases; junction bases outside the gene matches: 2. The CDR3 consists of 13 residues. The germline gives CDR1 SQVTM, CDR2 ANQGSEA. Here the CDR3 DNA reads TGCAGCGTGACTAGCAGCTCCTACAATGAGCAGTTCTTC. Protein sequence: CSVTSSSYNEQFF.

This sequence joins TRBV5-4 and TRBJ2-7; D possibly corresponds to TRBD2 (7 bases). Trimming pared 2 bases from V and 0 bases from J, leaving 12 bases between. Per germline, CDR1 SGHNT and CDR2 YYREEE (reference sequence). This CDR3 has 15 amino acids. The CDR3 DNA reads as TGTGCCAGCAGCTTCGGGGGGCCGACCTCCTACGAGCAGTACTTC. Protein: CASSFGGPTSYEQYF. Combining the CDR3 with reference TRBV5-4 and TRBJ2-7 gives the whole variable domain ETGVTQSPTHLIKTRGQQVTLRCSSQSGHNTVSWYQQALGQGPQFIFQYYREEENGRGNFPPRFSGLQFPNYSSELNVNALELDDSALYLCASSFGGPTSYEQYFGPGTRLTVT.

V is TRBV7-9 and J is TRBJ1-1; the D is unclear. V gave up 2 bases and J gave up 11 bases, with 12 bases separating them. Germline CDR1 SEHNR, CDR2 FQNEAQ (reference sequence). This CDR3 region has 12 residues. In nucleotides, the CDR3 is TGTGCCAGCAGCTTAATCGGGGAGGCCGCTTTCTTT. Protein sequence: CASSLIGEAAFF.

The chain combines TRBV10-3 with TRBJ2-7; the match to TRBD2 covers 12 bases. The V segment lost 11 bases and the J segment 5 bases; nucleotides outside the gene matches: 7. The CDR3 has 13 amino acids. The V gene's germline CDR1 is ENHRY and CDR2 SYGVKD. The CDR3 bases are TGTGCCTCTAGCGGGGGGGAATCCGACGAGCAGTACTTC. It codes for CASSGGESDEQYF.

The chain uses TRBV5-4 and TRBJ2-5; TRBD2 aligns across 7 bases. CDR1 and CDR2 (germline): SGHNT, YYREEE (reference sequence). The CDR3 is made up of 14 amino acids. V lost 2 bases, J lost 4 bases, and 5 bases stayed unmatched. CDR3: CASSLSAGVETQYF. The CDR3 nucleotides read TGTGCCAGCAGCTTAAGTGCGGGAGTAGAGACCCAGTACTTC.

The V and J genes are TRBV29-1 and TRBJ1-3; D not resolved. The CDR3 sequence is 13 residues long. Trimming stripped 5 bases from V and 0 bases from J, with 8 bases between. Germline V gives CDR1 SQVTM, CDR2 ANQGSEA. For the CDR3, the DNA is TGCAGCGTTCAGGCTAGCTCTGGAAACACCATATATTTT. Its protein is CSVQASSGNTIYF.

By proportion, this clone is medium-sized. As DNA, the CDR3 is TGCGCCAGCAGCCAAGACCAGGGTTTGGGCTACACCTTC. Translating it yields CASSQDQGLGYTF. V usage is TRBV4-1 and J usage is TRBJ1-2, with TRBD1 as a possible D gene (5 bases). The V and J ends lost 0 bases and 8 bases respectively, with 10 bases between them. The germline V gene encodes CDR1 MGHRA and CDR2 YSYEKL. The length of the CDR3 is 13 residues.